What follows are 6 T cell receptor beta chains derived from one specimen sequenced in a study of blood T cell repertoires in COVID-19. Clones were read by immunoSEQ multiplex PCR, and TCRdb kept only the in-frame ones, dropping some. The table records 95,000 to 150,000 clones, around 86% of them present only once. Sequenced: peripheral blood. Receptor source: a man older than 75 with acute or convalescent COVID-19.

This chain connects TRBV4-3 to TRBJ2-3, with 8 bases identical to TRBD1. V lost 0 bases and J lost 1; bases outside the gene matches: 3. The CDR3 sequence is 16 residues long. Looked up from germline, CDR1 is LGHNA and CDR2 is YSLEER. The CDR3 reads CASSQDGTGGTDTQYF. In DNA form, the CDR3 reads TGCGCCAGCAGCCAAGATGGGACAGGAGGCACAGATACGCAGTATTTT.

The genes are TRBV6-2 or TRBV6-3 and TRBJ1-6, with unresolved D. Germline assignment: CDR1 MNHEY and CDR2 SVGEGT. The CDR3 covers 15 residues. V was shortened by 6 bases and J by 10 bases, with 19 bases between the two germline ends. This chain's CDR3 is CASSPGLLSSSPLHF. CDR3 coding DNA: TGTGCCAGCAGCCCAGGACTCTTGAGCTCCTCACCCCTCCACTTT.

J is TRBJ1-1 and V is TRBV27; TRBD1 matches 8 bases. The CDR3 is 14 residues long. Germline V CDR1 and CDR2: MNHEY, SMNVEV (reference sequence). The trim removed 6 bases at V and 0 bases at J, leaving 3 bases unmatched. The CDR3 loop reads CASRGTGLNTEAFF. Written as DNA, the CDR3 is TGTGCCAGCAGAGGGACAGGCTTGAACACTGAAGCTTTCTTT.

On this clone itself: The junction departs from germline at one end; a sequencing error may be responsible. The rearrangement links TRBV20-1 to TRBJ2-4, with unresolved D. CDR1 is DFQATT, CDR2 SNEGSKA, per germline (reference sequence). The CDR3 extends over 12 amino acids. The CDR3: CSASLINHPGYF. The CDR3 DNA is TGCAGTGCTAGTCTCATTAATCACCCCGGGTATTTC.

The chain has TRBV18 and TRBJ1-2; possibly TRBD1 for D (6 bases). Germline V lookup: CDR1 KGHSH, CDR2 LQKENI. V dropped 0 bases and J dropped 3 bases, with 17 bases sitting between them. The CDR3 consists of 17 residues. The CDR3 coding sequence is TGTGCCAGCTCACCACCAGGTTCGGGGGGCCGAGACTATGGCTACACCTTC. Encoded protein: CASSPPGSGGRDYGYTF.

The genes are TRBV29-1 and TRBJ2-3; D ambiguous. The CDR3 runs 12 residues. Germline values: CDR1 SQVTM, CDR2 ANQGSEA. With 6 bases removed from V and 6 bases from J, the gap between germline ends came to 13 bases. The CDR3: CSVLVNIDTQYF. The CDR3 region has the DNA TGCAGCGTCCTAGTAAACATTGATACGCAGTATTTT.